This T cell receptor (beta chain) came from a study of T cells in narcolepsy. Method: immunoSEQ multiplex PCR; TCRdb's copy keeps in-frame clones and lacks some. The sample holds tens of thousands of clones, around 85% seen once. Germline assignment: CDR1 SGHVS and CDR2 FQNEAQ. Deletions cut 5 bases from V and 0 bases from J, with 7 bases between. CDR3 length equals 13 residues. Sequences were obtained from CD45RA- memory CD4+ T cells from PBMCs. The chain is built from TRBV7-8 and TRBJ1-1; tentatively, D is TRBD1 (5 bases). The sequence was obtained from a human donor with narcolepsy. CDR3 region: CASSRGVNTEAFF. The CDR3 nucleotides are TGTGCCAGCAGCCGGGGGGTGAACACTGAAGCTTTCTTT.